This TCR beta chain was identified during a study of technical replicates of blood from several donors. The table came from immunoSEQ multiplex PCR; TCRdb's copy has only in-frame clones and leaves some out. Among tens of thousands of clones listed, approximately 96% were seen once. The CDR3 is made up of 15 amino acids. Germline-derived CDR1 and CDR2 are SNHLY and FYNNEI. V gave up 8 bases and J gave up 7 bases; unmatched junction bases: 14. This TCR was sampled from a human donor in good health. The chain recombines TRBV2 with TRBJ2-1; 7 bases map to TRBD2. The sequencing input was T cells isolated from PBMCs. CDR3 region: CASQGEAGRKNEQFF. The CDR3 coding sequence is TGTGCCAGCCAAGGGGAAGCGGGGAGGAAAAATGAGCAGTTCTTC.